A single T cell receptor (beta chain) is shown here with its context. Its antigen is still unknown. The data were obtained in a study of cytomegalovirus exposure and HLA in healthy donors. Study results and limitations: An observed cluster of highly shared sequence variants was recorded as a likely sequencing artifact.

The PCR employed 60 Vbeta primers together with 13 Jbeta primers. Profiled with immunoSEQ multiplex PCR; TCRdb holds only in-frame clones, not every one. Of 130,000 or so clones listed, around 75% are singletons. The sample comprised PBMCs. The TCR was taken from a man in his forties in good health and CMV-seronegative.

The CDR3, as DNA: TGCGCCAGCAGCGGGCAGGACTCTGGGGCCAACGTCCTGACTTTC. It translates to CASSGQDSGANVLTF. The V and J genes are TRBV4-3 and TRBJ2-6; the D is unclear. V gave up 5 bases and J gave up 0 bases, with 8 bases separating them. CDR1 is LGHNA and CDR2 is YSLEER in the germline V gene. The CDR3 is made up of 15 amino acids.